This is a list of T cell receptor beta chains from one sample in a study of OX40 agonist ivuxolimab in advanced cancers. Using immunoSEQ multiplex PCR, the repertoire was profiled, and TCRdb retains in-frame clones only, with some absent. The sample has 75,000 to 100,000 clones; roughly 80% are singletons. The specimen comprised CD4+ or CD8+ T cells sorted from blood, sampled in a trial of the OX40 agonist ivuxolimab. All receptors come from an adult with an advanced solid tumor such as melanoma, head and neck, liver or kidney cancer. Both conserved end residues are part of each CDR3. The order of the fields is clone size, CDR3 length, V gene, D gene, J gene, CDR3 DNA, CDR3 protein. D genes are given only for firm matches. Clone sizes are given selectively: once, few, many, or a class where the clone is expanded.

clone_size: NA; cdr3_length: 14; v_call: TRBV12-5; d_call: NA; j_call: TRBJ2-3; cdr3_nt: TGTGCTAGTGGTACTTTGGGGCGCACAGATACGCAGTATTTT; cdr3_aa: CASGTLGRTDTQYF
clone_size: NA; cdr3_length: 15; v_call: TRBV4-3; d_call: NA; j_call: TRBJ1-2; cdr3_nt: TGCGCCAGCAGCCAAGATGTGTCAGGCGAGGGAGGCTACACCTTC; cdr3_aa: CASSQDVSGEGGYTF
clone_size: NA; cdr3_length: 15; v_call: TRBV5-1; d_call: NA; j_call: TRBJ2-7; cdr3_nt: TGCGCCAGCAGCTTGGGGTTGAGGGGATCCTACGAGCAGTACTTC; cdr3_aa: CASSLGLRGSYEQYF
clone_size: NA; cdr3_length: 14; v_call: TRBV28; d_call: NA; j_call: TRBJ2-7; cdr3_nt: TGTGCCAGCAGCCTTCCGGGACGGTCCTACGAGCAGTACTTC; cdr3_aa: CASSLPGRSYEQYF
clone_size: NA; cdr3_length: 15; v_call: TRBV19; d_call: TRBD1; j_call: TRBJ1-5; cdr3_nt: TGTGCCAGTAGTACCCGGGACAGGGGGCATCAGCCCCAGCATTTT; cdr3_aa: CASSTRDRGHQPQHF
clone_size: NA; cdr3_length: 15; v_call: TRBV4-3; d_call: TRBD1; j_call: TRBJ2-1; cdr3_nt: TGCGCCAGCAGCCAAGTTGGGGGACAGGGAGGCGAGCAGTTCTTC; cdr3_aa: CASSQVGGQGGEQFF
clone_size: NA; cdr3_length: 14; v_call: TRBV7-2; d_call: NA; j_call: TRBJ2-7; cdr3_nt: TGTGCCAGCAGCGGCCGGGACTGGCCCTACGAGCAGTACTTC; cdr3_aa: CASSGRDWPYEQYF
clone_size: NA; cdr3_length: 11; v_call: TRBV7-9; d_call: NA; j_call: TRBJ1-2; cdr3_nt: TGTGCCAGCAGCCTTTCTGGATCCCCAGTCTTC; cdr3_aa: CASSLSGSPVF
clone_size: NA; cdr3_length: 12; v_call: TRBV2; d_call: TRBD2; j_call: TRBJ2-5; cdr3_nt: TGTGCCAGCGAGCTAGCGGGAGAGACCCAGTACTTC; cdr3_aa: CASELAGETQYF
clone_size: NA; cdr3_length: 12; v_call: TRBV19; d_call: NA; j_call: TRBJ2-7; cdr3_nt: TGTGCCAGTAGTATGCAGCCCTACGAGCAGTACTTC; cdr3_aa: CASSMQPYEQYF
clone_size: NA; cdr3_length: 14; v_call: TRBV19; d_call: NA; j_call: TRBJ1-5; cdr3_nt: TGTGCCAGTAGTATAGCGCGGAGCAATCAGCCCCAGCATTTT; cdr3_aa: CASSIARSNQPQHF
clone_size: NA; cdr3_length: 14; v_call: TRBV6-5; d_call: NA; j_call: TRBJ1-3; cdr3_nt: TGTGCCAGCAGCAATGGGGGCCTCGGAAACACCATATATTTT; cdr3_aa: CASSNGGLGNTIYF
clone_size: NA; cdr3_length: 15; v_call: TRBV11-3; d_call: TRBD1; j_call: TRBJ2-7; cdr3_nt: TGTGCCAGCAGCTTTACAGGGGAGAAGGGCTACGAGCAGTACTTC; cdr3_aa: CASSFTGEKGYEQYF
clone_size: NA; cdr3_length: 14; v_call: TRBV10-3; d_call: NA; j_call: TRBJ1-1; cdr3_nt: TGTGCCATCAGTGGGGGCAGTACGAACACTGAAGCTTTCTTT; cdr3_aa: CAISGGSTNTEAFF
clone_size: NA; cdr3_length: 17; v_call: TRBV23-1; d_call: NA; j_call: TRBJ2-1; cdr3_nt: TGCGCCAGCAATCTAACCGGGACCAGCATCTCCTACAATGAGCAGTTCTTC; cdr3_aa: CASNLTGTSISYNEQFF
clone_size: NA; cdr3_length: 15; v_call: TRBV27; d_call: NA; j_call: TRBJ1-2; cdr3_nt: TGTGCCAGCAGTTTGAATTCCAGGGGTGGCTATGGCTACACCTTC; cdr3_aa: CASSLNSRGGYGYTF
clone_size: once; cdr3_length: 14; v_call: TRBV9; d_call: NA; j_call: TRBJ1-2; cdr3_nt: TGTGCCAGCAGTGAGATTTCGGGATCCCATGGCTACACCTTC; cdr3_aa: CASSEISGSHGYTF
clone_size: NA; cdr3_length: 13; v_call: TRBV6-5; d_call: NA; j_call: TRBJ1-2; cdr3_nt: TGTGCCAGCTCTATACAAGGGGCTATCGGCTACACCTTC; cdr3_aa: CASSIQGAIGYTF
clone_size: NA; cdr3_length: 15; v_call: TRBV30; d_call: NA; j_call: TRBJ1-3; cdr3_nt: TGTGCCTGGAGTGTAACAGCGCGAAACCCCCCCGCCATATATTTT; cdr3_aa: CAWSVTARNPPAIYF
clone_size: NA; cdr3_length: 12; v_call: TRBV29-1; d_call: NA; j_call: TRBJ1-1; cdr3_nt: TGCAGCGCCGGGGCTTGGTCCACTGAAGCTTTCTTT; cdr3_aa: CSAGAWSTEAFF
clone_size: NA; cdr3_length: 12; v_call: TRBV7-2; d_call: NA; j_call: TRBJ2-5; cdr3_nt: TGTGCCACCGCCCTGATCCAAGAGACCCAGTACTTC; cdr3_aa: CATALIQETQYF
clone_size: few; cdr3_length: 14; v_call: TRBV7-2; d_call: TRBD1; j_call: TRBJ2-3; cdr3_nt: TGTGCCAGCAGCCACCGGGACAGTACAGATACGCAGTATTTT; cdr3_aa: CASSHRDSTDTQYF
clone_size: NA; cdr3_length: 16; v_call: TRBV7-2; d_call: TRBD2; j_call: TRBJ2-7; cdr3_nt: TGTGCCAGCAGCTTAGCCCCCACTAGCGGGCAAGTCGAGCAGTACTTC; cdr3_aa: CASSLAPTSGQVEQYF
clone_size: NA; cdr3_length: 14; v_call: TRBV7-9; d_call: TRBD1; j_call: TRBJ2-5; cdr3_nt: TGTGCCAGCAGCCTCTGGACAGGGGAAGAGACCCAGTACTTC; cdr3_aa: CASSLWTGEETQYF
clone_size: NA; cdr3_length: 19; v_call: TRBV2; d_call: NA; j_call: TRBJ2-2; cdr3_nt: TGTGCCAGCAGTGAGTATCTAGCTGCTAGTCCATCGAACACCGGGGAGCTGTTTTTT; cdr3_aa: CASSEYLAASPSNTGELFF
clone_size: NA; cdr3_length: 15; v_call: TRBV7-3; d_call: NA; j_call: TRBJ2-2; cdr3_nt: TGTGCCAGCAGCATCCGGGCCGGGAACACCGGGGAGCTGTTTTTT; cdr3_aa: CASSIRAGNTGELFF
clone_size: NA; cdr3_length: 15; v_call: TRBV5-1; d_call: NA; j_call: TRBJ2-3; cdr3_nt: TGCGCCAGCAGCTTGGCCGGGACTGGAACAGATACGCAGTATTTT; cdr3_aa: CASSLAGTGTDTQYF
clone_size: NA; cdr3_length: 15; v_call: TRBV6-5; d_call: TRBD2; j_call: TRBJ2-7; cdr3_nt: TGTGCCAGCAGTTACTCGGCTAGCGGGTCGGGCGAGCAGTACTTC; cdr3_aa: CASSYSASGSGEQYF
clone_size: NA; cdr3_length: 14; v_call: TRBV6-1; d_call: NA; j_call: TRBJ2-7; cdr3_nt: TGTGCCAGCAGTGAAGCGTCAGAGCTTTATGAGCAGTACTTC; cdr3_aa: CASSEASELYEQYF
clone_size: NA; cdr3_length: 15; v_call: TRBV5-1; d_call: NA; j_call: TRBJ1-5; cdr3_nt: TGCGCCAGCAGCTTGGCAGGGGCAAACAATCAGCCCCAGCATTTT; cdr3_aa: CASSLAGANNQPQHF
clone_size: NA; cdr3_length: 18; v_call: TRBV12-5; d_call: TRBD2; j_call: TRBJ2-3; cdr3_nt: TGTGCTAGTGGTTTGGTACAACGGCTAGCGGGAGTGGCAGATACGCAGTATTTT; cdr3_aa: CASGLVQRLAGVADTQYF
clone_size: NA; cdr3_length: 16; v_call: TRBV21-1; d_call: NA; j_call: TRBJ2-7; cdr3_nt: TGTGCCACCTCTTATTTTTCGGGACTAGCCTTTTACGAGCAGTACTTC; cdr3_aa: CATSYFSGLAFYEQYF
clone_size: NA; cdr3_length: 14; v_call: TRBV15; d_call: NA; j_call: TRBJ2-5; cdr3_nt: TGTGCCACCAGCCCCAGACCCCCGCAAGAGACCCAGTACTTC; cdr3_aa: CATSPRPPQETQYF
clone_size: NA; cdr3_length: 15; v_call: TRBV7-9; d_call: NA; j_call: TRBJ1-2; cdr3_nt: TGTGCCAGCAGCTCTCCGGGGACACAAAGCCATGGCTACACCTTC; cdr3_aa: CASSSPGTQSHGYTF
clone_size: NA; cdr3_length: 15; v_call: TRBV4-1; d_call: NA; j_call: TRBJ2-1; cdr3_nt: TGCGCCAGCAGCCAAGTAGGGGGAGTAGGGAATGAGCAGTTCTTC; cdr3_aa: CASSQVGGVGNEQFF
clone_size: NA; cdr3_length: 16; v_call: TRBV2; d_call: TRBD1; j_call: TRBJ2-4; cdr3_nt: TGTGCCAGCAGTGAAGCTGAGACAGGGGCCAAAAACATTCAGTACTTC; cdr3_aa: CASSEAETGAKNIQYF
clone_size: NA; cdr3_length: 14; v_call: TRBV5-1; d_call: TRBD2; j_call: TRBJ2-3; cdr3_nt: TGCGCCAGCAAGATAGCGGGGTTCGCAGATACGCAGTATTTT; cdr3_aa: CASKIAGFADTQYF
clone_size: NA; cdr3_length: 15; v_call: TRBV29-1; d_call: TRBD1; j_call: TRBJ1-1; cdr3_nt: TGCAGCGTGACCCCCTTTGGACAGGGGGCCCCTGAAGCTTTCTTT; cdr3_aa: CSVTPFGQGAPEAFF
clone_size: NA; cdr3_length: 15; v_call: TRBV9; d_call: TRBD1; j_call: TRBJ1-2; cdr3_nt: TGTGCCAGCAGCGTTCCGGGACAGGGCAACTATGGCTACACCTTC; cdr3_aa: CASSVPGQGNYGYTF
clone_size: few; cdr3_length: 13; v_call: TRBV5-1; d_call: NA; j_call: TRBJ2-7; cdr3_nt: TGCGCCAGCAGCGACTACGGAGTGAGCGAGCAGTACTTC; cdr3_aa: CASSDYGVSEQYF
clone_size: NA; cdr3_length: 12; v_call: TRBV27; d_call: NA; j_call: TRBJ2-7; cdr3_nt: TGTGCCAGCAGCTCCCGGGGTGCGGAGCAGTACTTC; cdr3_aa: CASSSRGAEQYF
clone_size: NA; cdr3_length: 14; v_call: TRBV6-1; d_call: NA; j_call: TRBJ2-7; cdr3_nt: TGTGCCAGCAGTGGGGTCAGGGGTGCAAACGAGCAGTACTTC; cdr3_aa: CASSGVRGANEQYF
clone_size: NA; cdr3_length: 15; v_call: TRBV6-1; d_call: TRBD2; j_call: TRBJ2-7; cdr3_nt: TGTGCCAGCAGTGAGAGGAGCGGGGACCACTACGAGCAGTACTTC; cdr3_aa: CASSERSGDHYEQYF
clone_size: NA; cdr3_length: 16; v_call: TRBV7-8; d_call: TRBD2; j_call: TRBJ2-3; cdr3_nt: TGTGCCAGCAGCTCGACTAGCGGGGGGACCACAGATACGCAGTATTTT; cdr3_aa: CASSSTSGGTTDTQYF
clone_size: NA; cdr3_length: 14; v_call: TRBV5-6; d_call: NA; j_call: TRBJ2-7; cdr3_nt: TGTGCCAGCAGCTTCCCAGGGCTGGGCTACGAGCAGTACTTC; cdr3_aa: CASSFPGLGYEQYF
clone_size: once; cdr3_length: 13; v_call: TRBV28; d_call: NA; j_call: TRBJ2-5; cdr3_nt: TGTGCCAGCAGTTTTGGGCTAGCCGAGACCCAGTACTTC; cdr3_aa: CASSFGLAETQYF
clone_size: NA; cdr3_length: 16; v_call: TRBV5-1; d_call: NA; j_call: TRBJ2-1; cdr3_nt: TGCGCCAGCAGCTTGGCCGGCGCACTAGGGTACAATGAGCAGTTCTTC; cdr3_aa: CASSLAGALGYNEQFF
clone_size: few; cdr3_length: 17; v_call: TRBV7-2; d_call: TRBD1; j_call: TRBJ1-4; cdr3_nt: TGTGCCAGCAGCTTATTGGCGGGACAGGGGGTCTATGAAAAACTGTTTTTT; cdr3_aa: CASSLLAGQGVYEKLFF
clone_size: NA; cdr3_length: 16; v_call: TRBV14; d_call: NA; j_call: TRBJ1-1; cdr3_nt: TGTGCCAGCAGCCAAGATTATAAGGAGAGGGACACTGAAGCTTTCTTT; cdr3_aa: CASSQDYKERDTEAFF
clone_size: NA; cdr3_length: 13; v_call: TRBV7-8; d_call: NA; j_call: TRBJ1-1; cdr3_nt: TGTGCCAGCAGCTGGGGCAGGAACACTGAAGCTTTCTTT; cdr3_aa: CASSWGRNTEAFF
clone_size: NA; cdr3_length: 13; v_call: TRBV30; d_call: NA; j_call: TRBJ1-5; cdr3_nt: TGTGCCTGGAGTAGGGGGGGTCCTTGGCCCCAGCATTTT; cdr3_aa: CAWSRGGPWPQHF
clone_size: NA; cdr3_length: 14; v_call: TRBV5-6; d_call: TRBD1; j_call: TRBJ1-1; cdr3_nt: TGTGCCAGCAGCAAACAGGGGGCCTACACTGAAGCTTTCTTT; cdr3_aa: CASSKQGAYTEAFF
clone_size: NA; cdr3_length: 16; v_call: TRBV4-1; d_call: NA; j_call: TRBJ2-1; cdr3_nt: TGCGCCAGCAGCCAAGAATGGGGGGGGCTCTACAATGAGCAGTTCTTC; cdr3_aa: CASSQEWGGLYNEQFF
clone_size: NA; cdr3_length: 14; v_call: TRBV28; d_call: NA; j_call: TRBJ1-3; cdr3_nt: TGTGCCAGCAGTTCGGGTGGGAGCGGAAACACCATATATTTT; cdr3_aa: CASSSGGSGNTIYF
clone_size: NA; cdr3_length: 14; v_call: TRBV7-9; d_call: TRBD2; j_call: TRBJ2-7; cdr3_nt: TGTGCCAGCAGCCTCGGTAGCGGGAGGTCCGAGCAGTACTTC; cdr3_aa: CASSLGSGRSEQYF
clone_size: NA; cdr3_length: 15; v_call: TRBV11-2; d_call: TRBD2; j_call: TRBJ2-1; cdr3_nt: TGTGCCAGCAGCAAGACGGGACTAGCGGGCTCCCGGGAGTTCTTC; cdr3_aa: CASSKTGLAGSREFF
clone_size: NA; cdr3_length: 12; v_call: TRBV7-9; d_call: NA; j_call: TRBJ2-3; cdr3_nt: TGTGCCAGCAGTCATAAGGCAGATACGCAGTATTTT; cdr3_aa: CASSHKADTQYF
clone_size: NA; cdr3_length: 14; v_call: TRBV7-9; d_call: NA; j_call: TRBJ2-3; cdr3_nt: TGTGCCAGCAGCTCCTCGGAAGGGGGGGATACGCAGTATTTT; cdr3_aa: CASSSSEGGDTQYF
clone_size: NA; cdr3_length: 16; v_call: TRBV5-1; d_call: TRBD1; j_call: TRBJ1-4; cdr3_nt: TGCGCCAGCAGCTTGGAGGCAGGGGGCGGGATTGAAAAACTGTTTTTT; cdr3_aa: CASSLEAGGGIEKLFF
clone_size: NA; cdr3_length: 13; v_call: TRBV6-5; d_call: NA; j_call: TRBJ1-2; cdr3_nt: TGTGCCACTGCCAAGACCGAGAACTATGGCTACACCTTC; cdr3_aa: CATAKTENYGYTF